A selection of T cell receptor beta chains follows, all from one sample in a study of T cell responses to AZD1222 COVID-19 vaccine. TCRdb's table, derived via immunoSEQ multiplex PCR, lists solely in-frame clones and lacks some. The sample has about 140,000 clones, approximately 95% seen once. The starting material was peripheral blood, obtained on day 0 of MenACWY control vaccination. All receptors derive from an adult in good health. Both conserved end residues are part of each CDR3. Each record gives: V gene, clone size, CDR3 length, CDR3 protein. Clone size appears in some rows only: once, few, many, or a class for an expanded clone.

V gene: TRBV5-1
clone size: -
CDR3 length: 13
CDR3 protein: CASSLEGHGPQHF

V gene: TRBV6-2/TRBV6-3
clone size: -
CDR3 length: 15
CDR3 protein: CASSYSAAGHQPQHF

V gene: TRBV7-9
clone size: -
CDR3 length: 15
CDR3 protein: CASSSRDRVSDGYTF

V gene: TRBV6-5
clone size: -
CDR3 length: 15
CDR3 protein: CASSYSGTGGSPLHF

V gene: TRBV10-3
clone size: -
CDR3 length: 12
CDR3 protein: CAIQAPNYGYTF

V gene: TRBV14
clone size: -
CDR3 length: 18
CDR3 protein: CASSQGPVAGLVQETQYF

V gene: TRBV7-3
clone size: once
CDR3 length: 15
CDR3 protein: CASSPIGQGVGELFF

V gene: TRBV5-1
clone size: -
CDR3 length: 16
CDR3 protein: CASSSTGQGYTGELFF

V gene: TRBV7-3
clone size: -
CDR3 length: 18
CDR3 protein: CASSCTKNRTVHNEKLFF

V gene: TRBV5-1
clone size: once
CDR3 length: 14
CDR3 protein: CASSLALAAYGYTF

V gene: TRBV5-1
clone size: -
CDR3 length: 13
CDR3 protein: CASSWTGSNEQYF

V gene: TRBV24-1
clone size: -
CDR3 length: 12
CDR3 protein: CATGAANNEQFF

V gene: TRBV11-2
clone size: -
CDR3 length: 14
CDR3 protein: CASSLAQVDYEQYF

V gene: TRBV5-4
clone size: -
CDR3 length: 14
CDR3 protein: CASSLLQGPDTQYF

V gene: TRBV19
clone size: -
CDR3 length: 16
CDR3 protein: CASSKRQGSSGNTIYF

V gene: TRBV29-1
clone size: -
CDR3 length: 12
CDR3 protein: CSVEYAGDEQYF

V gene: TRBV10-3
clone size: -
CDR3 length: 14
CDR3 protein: CAISESTGVAEAFF

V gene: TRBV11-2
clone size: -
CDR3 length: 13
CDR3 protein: CASSLQGPAGYTF

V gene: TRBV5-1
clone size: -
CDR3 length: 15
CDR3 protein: CASSLRSRLSYEQYF

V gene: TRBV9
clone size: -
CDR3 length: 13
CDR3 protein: CASSGPGGPEAFF

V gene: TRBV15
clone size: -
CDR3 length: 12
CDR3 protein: CATSRDRAEAFF

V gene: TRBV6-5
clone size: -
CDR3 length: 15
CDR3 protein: CASRRSGRAYNEQFF

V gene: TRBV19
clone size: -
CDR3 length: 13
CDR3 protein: CASSVSGDYGYTF

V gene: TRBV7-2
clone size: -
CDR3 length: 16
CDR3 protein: CASSPFEGQGAGGYTF

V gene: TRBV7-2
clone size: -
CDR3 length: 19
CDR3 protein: CASSVTSGTSGGARNEQFF

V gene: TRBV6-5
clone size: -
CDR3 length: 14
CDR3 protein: CASSPMGPSYGYTF

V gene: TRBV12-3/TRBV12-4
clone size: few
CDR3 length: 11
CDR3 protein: CASSSPQVYTF

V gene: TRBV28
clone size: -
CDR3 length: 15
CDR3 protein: CASSLLGESGNEQFF

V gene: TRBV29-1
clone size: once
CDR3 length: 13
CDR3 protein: CSVDNGTGYGYTF

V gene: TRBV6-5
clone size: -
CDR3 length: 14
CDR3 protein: CASRTGTENQPQHF

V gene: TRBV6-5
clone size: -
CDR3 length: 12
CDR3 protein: CASGQNFYEQYF

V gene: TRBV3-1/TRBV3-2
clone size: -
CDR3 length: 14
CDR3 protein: CASSPTRENEKLFF

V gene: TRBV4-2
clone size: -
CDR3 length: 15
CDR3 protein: CASSQIGYSNQPQHF

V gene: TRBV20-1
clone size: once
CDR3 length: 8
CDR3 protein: CSASEAFF

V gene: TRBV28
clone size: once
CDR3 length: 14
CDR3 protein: CASSQPWGGTEAFF

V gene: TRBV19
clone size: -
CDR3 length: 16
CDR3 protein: CASTGLGQGRTQPQHF